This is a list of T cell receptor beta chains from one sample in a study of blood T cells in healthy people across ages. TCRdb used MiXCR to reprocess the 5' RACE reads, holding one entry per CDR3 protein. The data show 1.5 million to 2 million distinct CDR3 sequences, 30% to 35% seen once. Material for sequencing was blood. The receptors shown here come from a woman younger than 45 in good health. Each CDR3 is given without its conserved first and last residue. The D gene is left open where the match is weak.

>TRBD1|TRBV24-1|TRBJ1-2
ATSDSRTGGGYT
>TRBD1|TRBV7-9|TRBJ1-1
ASSLDRGGFTEAF
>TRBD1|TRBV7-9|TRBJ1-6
ASSSDRAESPLH
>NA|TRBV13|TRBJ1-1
AARENTEAF
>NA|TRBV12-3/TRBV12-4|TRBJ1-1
ASSPFNTEAF
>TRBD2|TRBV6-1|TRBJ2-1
ASRLAGTTYNEQF
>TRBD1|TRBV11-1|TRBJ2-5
ASSPTRGLGEQY
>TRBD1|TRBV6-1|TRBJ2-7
ATTTDRGFTYEQY
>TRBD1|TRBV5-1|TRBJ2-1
ASSLVGQGVDEQF
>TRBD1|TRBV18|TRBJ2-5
ASSPYRGPNEQY
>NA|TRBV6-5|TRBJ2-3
ATLPAGTSTDTQY
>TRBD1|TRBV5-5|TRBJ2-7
AGSPGTGGWYEQY
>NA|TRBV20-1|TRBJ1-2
SARERREANYGYT
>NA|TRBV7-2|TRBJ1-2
ASSLEYSSGGYT
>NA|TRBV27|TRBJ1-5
ASSLYRVGQPQH
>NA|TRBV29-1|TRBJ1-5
SVGSGDQPQH
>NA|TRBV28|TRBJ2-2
AHGRGEVDTGELF
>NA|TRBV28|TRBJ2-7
ASSSPGGASYEQY
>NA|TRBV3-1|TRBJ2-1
ASSQEREQF
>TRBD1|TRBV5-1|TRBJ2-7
ASSVTGATYEQY
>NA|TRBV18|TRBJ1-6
ASSPFSLGQTSPLH
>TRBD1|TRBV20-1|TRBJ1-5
SASGTEGRQPQH
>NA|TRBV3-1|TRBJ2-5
ASSQVGITQGTQY
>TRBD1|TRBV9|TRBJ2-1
ASSVEGQGASNEQF